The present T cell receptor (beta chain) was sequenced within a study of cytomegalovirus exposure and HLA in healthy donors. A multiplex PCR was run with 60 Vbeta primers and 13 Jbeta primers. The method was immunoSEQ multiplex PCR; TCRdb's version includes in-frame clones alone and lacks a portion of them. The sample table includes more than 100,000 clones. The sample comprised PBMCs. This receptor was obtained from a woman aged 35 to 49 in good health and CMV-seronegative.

CDR3 loop: CASSSAYRVGLYGYTF. The CDR3 DNA sequence: TGTGCCAGCAGTTCCGCCTACAGGGTAGGACTTTATGGCTACACCTTC. V is TRBV28 and J is TRBJ1-2, with D possibly matching TRBD1 (6 bases). Germline V gene data show CDR1 as MDHEN and CDR2 as SYDVKM. V lost 4 bases and J lost 5, with 20 bases in between. The CDR3 totals 16 residues.